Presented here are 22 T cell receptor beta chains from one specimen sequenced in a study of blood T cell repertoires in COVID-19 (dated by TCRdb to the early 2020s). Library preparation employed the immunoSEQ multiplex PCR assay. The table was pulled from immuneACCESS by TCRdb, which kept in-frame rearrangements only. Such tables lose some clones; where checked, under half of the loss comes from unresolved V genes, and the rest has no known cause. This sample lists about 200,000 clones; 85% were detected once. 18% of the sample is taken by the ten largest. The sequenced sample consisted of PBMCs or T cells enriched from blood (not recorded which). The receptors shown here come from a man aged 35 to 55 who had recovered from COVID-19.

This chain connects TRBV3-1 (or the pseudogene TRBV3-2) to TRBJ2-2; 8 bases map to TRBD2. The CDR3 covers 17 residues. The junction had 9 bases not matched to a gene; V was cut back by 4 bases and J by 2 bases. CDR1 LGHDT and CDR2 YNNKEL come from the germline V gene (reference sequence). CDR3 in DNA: TGTGCCAGCAGCCTCCGGGGCGGGGGGCGCAACACCGGGGAGCTGTTTTTT. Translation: CASSLRGGGRNTGELFF.

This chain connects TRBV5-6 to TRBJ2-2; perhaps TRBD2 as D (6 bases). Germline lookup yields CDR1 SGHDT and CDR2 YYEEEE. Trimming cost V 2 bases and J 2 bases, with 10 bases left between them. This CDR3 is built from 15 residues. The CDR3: CASSFGGTNTGELFF. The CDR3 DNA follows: TGTGCCAGCAGCTTTGGGGGGACTAACACCGGGGAGCTGTTTTTT.

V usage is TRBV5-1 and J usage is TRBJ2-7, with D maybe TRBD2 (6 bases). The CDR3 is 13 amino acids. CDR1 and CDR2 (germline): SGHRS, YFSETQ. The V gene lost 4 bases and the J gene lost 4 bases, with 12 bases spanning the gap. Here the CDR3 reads CASSTGTEYEQYF. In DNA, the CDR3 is TGCGCCAGCAGCACCGGGACTGAATACGAGCAGTACTTC.

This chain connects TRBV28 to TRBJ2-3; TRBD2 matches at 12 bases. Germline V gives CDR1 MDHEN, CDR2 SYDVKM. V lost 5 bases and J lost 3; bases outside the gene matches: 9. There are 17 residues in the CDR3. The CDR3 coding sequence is TGTGCCAGCAGTCCCGGACTAGCGGGAACAGGTACAGATACGCAGTATTTT. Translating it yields CASSPGLAGTGTDTQYF.

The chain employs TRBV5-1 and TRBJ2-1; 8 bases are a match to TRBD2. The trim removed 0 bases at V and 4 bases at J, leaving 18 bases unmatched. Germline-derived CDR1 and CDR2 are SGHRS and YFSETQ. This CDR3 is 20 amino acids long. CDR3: CASSLGLGLDFLRDYNEQFF. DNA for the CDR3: TGCGCCAGCAGCTTGGGTCTGGGACTAGACTTCCTGAGAGATTACAATGAGCAGTTCTTC. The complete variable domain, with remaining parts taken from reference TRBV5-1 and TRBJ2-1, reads KAGVTQTPRYLIKTRGQQVTLSCSPISGHRSVSWYQQTPGQGLQFLFEYFSETQRNKGNFPGRFSGRQFSNSRSEMNVSTLELGDSALYLCASSLGLGLDFLRDYNEQFFGPGTRLTVL.

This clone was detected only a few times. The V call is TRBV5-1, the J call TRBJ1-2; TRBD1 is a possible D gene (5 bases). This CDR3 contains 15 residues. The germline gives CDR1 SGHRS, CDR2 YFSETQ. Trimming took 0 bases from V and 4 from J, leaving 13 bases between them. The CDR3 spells CASSLAAGNAYGYTF. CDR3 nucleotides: TGCGCCAGCAGCTTGGCGGCAGGGAACGCCTATGGCTACACCTTC. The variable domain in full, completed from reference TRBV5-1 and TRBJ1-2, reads KAGVTQTPRYLIKTRGQQVTLSCSPISGHRSVSWYQQTPGQGLQFLFEYFSETQRNKGNFPGRFSGRQFSNSRSEMNVSTLELGDSALYLCASSLAAGNAYGYTFGSGTRLTVV.

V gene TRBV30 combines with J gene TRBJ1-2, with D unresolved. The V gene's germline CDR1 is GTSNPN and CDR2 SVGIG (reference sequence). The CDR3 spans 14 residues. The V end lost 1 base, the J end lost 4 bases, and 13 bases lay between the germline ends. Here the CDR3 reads CAWSALGFVYGYTF. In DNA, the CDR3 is TGTGCCTGGAGTGCGCTGGGCTTTGTCTATGGCTACACCTTC.

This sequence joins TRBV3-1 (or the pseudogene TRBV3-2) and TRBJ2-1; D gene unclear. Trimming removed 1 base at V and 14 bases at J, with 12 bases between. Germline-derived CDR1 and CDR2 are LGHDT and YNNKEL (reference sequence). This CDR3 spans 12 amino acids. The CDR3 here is CASSQVEVLKFF. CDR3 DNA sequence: TGTGCCAGCAGCCAAGTTGAGGTACTAAAGTTCTTC.

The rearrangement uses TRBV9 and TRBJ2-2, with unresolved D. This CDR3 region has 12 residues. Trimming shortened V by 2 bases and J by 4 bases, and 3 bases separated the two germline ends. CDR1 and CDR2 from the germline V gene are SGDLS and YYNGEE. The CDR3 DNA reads TGTGCCAGCAGCGTCAGCACCGGGGAGCTGTTTTTT. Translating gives CASSVSTGELFF. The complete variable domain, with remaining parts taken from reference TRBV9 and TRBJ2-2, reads DSGVTQTPKHLITATGQRVTLRCSPRSGDLSVYWYQQSLDQGLQFLIQYYNGEERAKGNILERFSAQQFPDLHSELNLSSLELGDSALYFCASSVSTGELFFGEGSRLTVL.

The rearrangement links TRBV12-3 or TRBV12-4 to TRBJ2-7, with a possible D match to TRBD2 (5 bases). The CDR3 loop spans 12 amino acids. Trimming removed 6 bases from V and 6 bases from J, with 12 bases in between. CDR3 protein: CASRGRSSEQYF. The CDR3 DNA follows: TGTGCCAGCAGAGGGAGATCTTCCGAGCAGTACTTC.

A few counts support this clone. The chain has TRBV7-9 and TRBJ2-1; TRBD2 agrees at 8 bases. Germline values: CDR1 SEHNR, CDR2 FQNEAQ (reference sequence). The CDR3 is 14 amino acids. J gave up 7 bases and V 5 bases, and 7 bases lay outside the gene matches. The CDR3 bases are TGTGCCAGCAGCACAAGGAGCGGGGGAAATGAGCAGTTCTTC. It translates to CASSTRSGGNEQFF.

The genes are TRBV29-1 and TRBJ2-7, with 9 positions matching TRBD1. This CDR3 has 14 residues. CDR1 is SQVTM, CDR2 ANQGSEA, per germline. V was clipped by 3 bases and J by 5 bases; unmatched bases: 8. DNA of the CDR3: TGCAGCGTTGAGACCGGGACAGGGTTCAACGAGCAGTACTTC. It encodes CSVETGTGFNEQYF.

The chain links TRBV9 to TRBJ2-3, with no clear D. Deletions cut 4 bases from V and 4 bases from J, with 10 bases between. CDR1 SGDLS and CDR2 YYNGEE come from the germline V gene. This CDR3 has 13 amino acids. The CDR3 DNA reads TGTGCCAGCAGCCCCCGTAGCCCAGATACGCAGTATTTT. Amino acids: CASSPRSPDTQYF.

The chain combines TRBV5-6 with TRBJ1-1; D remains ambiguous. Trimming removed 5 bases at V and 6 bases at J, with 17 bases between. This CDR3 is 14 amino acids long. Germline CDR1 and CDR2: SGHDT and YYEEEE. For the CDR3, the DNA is TGTGCCAGCAGGAGAGGACCGATGGAGGCTGAAGCTTTCTTT. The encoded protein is CASRRGPMEAEAFF.

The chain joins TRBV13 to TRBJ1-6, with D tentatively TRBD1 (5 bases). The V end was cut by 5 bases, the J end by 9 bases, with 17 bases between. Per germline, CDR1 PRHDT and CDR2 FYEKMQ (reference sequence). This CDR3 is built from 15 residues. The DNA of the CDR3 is TGTGCCAGCAGCCATTACGGGCAGGGTAGTTCACCCCTCCACTTT. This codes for CASSHYGQGSSPLHF.

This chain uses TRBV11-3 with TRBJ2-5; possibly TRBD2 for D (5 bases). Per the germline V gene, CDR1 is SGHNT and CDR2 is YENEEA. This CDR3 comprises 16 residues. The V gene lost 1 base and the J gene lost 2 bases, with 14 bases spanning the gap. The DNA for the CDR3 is TGTGCCAGCAGCTTAGGTACCCAGCGGATACAAGAGACCCAGTACTTC. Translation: CASSLGTQRIQETQYF.

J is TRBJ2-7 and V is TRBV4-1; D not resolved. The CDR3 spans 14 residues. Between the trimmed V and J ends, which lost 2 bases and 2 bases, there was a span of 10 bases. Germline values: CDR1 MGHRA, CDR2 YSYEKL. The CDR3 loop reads CASSQIYTTYEQYF. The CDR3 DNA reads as TGCGCCAGCAGCCAAATTTACACAACCTACGAGCAGTACTTC.

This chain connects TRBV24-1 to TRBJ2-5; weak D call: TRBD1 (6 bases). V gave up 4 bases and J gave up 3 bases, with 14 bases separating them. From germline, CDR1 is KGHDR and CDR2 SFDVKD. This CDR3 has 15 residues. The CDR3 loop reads CATSEPGTWEETQYF. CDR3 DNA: TGTGCCACCAGTGAGCCCGGGACATGGGAAGAGACCCAGTACTTC.

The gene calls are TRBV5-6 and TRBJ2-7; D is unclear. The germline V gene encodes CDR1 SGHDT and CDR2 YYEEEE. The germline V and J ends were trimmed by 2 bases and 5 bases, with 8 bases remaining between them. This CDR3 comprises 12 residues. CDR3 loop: CASSFGWDEQYF. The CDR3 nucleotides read TGTGCCAGCAGCTTCGGGTGGGACGAGCAGTACTTC.

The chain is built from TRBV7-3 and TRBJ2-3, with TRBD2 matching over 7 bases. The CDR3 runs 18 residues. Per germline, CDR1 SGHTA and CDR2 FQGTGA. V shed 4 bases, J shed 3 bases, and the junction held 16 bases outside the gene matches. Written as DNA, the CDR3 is TGTGCCAGCAGCTCACCCACGGGCCGCGGGGGAACGACAGATACGCAGTATTTT. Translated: CASSSPTGRGGTTDTQYF.

This CDR3 is CASSPELAGRDEQFF. As DNA, the CDR3 is TGTGCCAGCAGCCCTGAACTAGCGGGTAGGGATGAGCAGTTCTTC. The V gene is TRBV13, the J gene TRBJ2-1, with 9 bases matching TRBD2. The CDR3 is 15 residues long. Germline loops: CDR1 PRHDT, CDR2 FYEKMQ (reference sequence). Losses at the gene ends were 5 bases for V and 8 bases for J; bases not matched to a gene: 10.

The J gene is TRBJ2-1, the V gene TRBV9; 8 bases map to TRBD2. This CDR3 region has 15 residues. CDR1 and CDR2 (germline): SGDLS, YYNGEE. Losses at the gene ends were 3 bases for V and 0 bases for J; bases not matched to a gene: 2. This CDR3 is CASSGAGVSYNEQFF. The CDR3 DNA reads TGTGCCAGCAGCGGAGCGGGGGTCTCCTACAATGAGCAGTTCTTC.